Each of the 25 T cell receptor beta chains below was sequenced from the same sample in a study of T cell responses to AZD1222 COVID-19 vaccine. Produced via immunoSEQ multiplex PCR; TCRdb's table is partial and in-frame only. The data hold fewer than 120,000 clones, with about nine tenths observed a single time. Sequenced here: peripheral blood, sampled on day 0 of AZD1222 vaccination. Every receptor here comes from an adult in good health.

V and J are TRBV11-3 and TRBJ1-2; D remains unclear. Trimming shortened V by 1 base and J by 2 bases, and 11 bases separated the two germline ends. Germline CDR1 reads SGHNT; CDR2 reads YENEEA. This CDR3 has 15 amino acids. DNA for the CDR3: TGTGCCAGCAGCTTAGGTGGTGGCGGAAACTATGGCTACACCTTC. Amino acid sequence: CASSLGGGGNYGYTF.

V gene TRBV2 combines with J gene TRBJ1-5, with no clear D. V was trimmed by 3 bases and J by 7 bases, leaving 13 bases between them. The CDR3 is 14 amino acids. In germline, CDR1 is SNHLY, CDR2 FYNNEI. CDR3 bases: TGTGCCAGCAGTGAGCCGGACGGCTGGCAGCCCCAGCATTTT. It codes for CASSEPDGWQPQHF.

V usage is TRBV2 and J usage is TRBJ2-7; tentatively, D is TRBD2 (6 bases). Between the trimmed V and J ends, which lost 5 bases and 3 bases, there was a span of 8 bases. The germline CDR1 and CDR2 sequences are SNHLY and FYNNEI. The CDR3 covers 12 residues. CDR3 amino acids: CASSMGGYEQYF. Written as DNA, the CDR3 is TGTGCCAGCAGTATGGGGGGCTACGAGCAGTACTTC.

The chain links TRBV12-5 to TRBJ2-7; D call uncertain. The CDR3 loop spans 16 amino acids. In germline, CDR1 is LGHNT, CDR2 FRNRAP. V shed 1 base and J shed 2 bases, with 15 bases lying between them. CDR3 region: CASGLEEPFVPYEQYF. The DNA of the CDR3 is TGTGCTAGTGGTTTGGAAGAACCTTTCGTCCCCTACGAGCAGTACTTC.

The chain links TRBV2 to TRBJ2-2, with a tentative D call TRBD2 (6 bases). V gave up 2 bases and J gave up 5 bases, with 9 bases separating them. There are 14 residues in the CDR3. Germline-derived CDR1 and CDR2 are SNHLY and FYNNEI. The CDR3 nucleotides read TGTGCCAGCAGTGAACGAGGGAGGACCGGGGAGCTGTTTTTT. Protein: CASSERGRTGELFF.

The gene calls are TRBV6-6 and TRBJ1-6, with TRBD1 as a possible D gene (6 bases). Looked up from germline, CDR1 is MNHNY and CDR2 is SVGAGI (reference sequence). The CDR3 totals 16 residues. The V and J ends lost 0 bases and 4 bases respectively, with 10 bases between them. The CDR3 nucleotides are TGTGCCAGCAGTTACTCGCCAGGGGTTTATAATTCACCCCTCCACTTT. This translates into CASSYSPGVYNSPLHF.

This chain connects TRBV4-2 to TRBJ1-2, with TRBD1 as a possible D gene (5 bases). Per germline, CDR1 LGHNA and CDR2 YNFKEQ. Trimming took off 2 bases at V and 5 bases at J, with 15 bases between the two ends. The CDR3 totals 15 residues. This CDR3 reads CASSQLSTGVYGYTF. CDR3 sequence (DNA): TGTGCCAGCAGCCAATTGTCTACGGGGGTTTATGGCTACACCTTC.

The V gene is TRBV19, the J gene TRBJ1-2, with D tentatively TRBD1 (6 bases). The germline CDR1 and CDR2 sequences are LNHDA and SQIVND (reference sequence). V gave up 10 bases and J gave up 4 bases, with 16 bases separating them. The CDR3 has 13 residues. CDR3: CATAWTEGYGYTF. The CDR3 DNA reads TGTGCCACGGCATGGACAGAAGGCTATGGCTACACCTTC.

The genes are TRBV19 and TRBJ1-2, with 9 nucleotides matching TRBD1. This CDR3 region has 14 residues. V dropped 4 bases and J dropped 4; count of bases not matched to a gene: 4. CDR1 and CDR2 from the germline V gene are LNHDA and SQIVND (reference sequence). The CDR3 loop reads CASSTTGGGYGYTF. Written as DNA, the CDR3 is TGTGCCAGTAGTACTACAGGGGGCGGCTATGGCTACACCTTC.

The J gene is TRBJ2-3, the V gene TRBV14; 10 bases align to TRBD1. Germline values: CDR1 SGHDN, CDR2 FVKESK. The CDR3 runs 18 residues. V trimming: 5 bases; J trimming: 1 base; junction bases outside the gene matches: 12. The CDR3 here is CASSSRDRGHRGTDTQYF. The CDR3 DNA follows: TGTGCCAGCAGCTCCCGGGACAGGGGTCATCGAGGCACAGATACGCAGTATTTT.

This chain's CDR3 is CASSLRQTDEKLFF. For the CDR3, the DNA is TGTGCCAGCAGCTTACGTCAGACGGATGAAAAACTGTTTTTT. The V gene is TRBV7-9, the J gene TRBJ1-4, with D uncertain. Germline CDR1 SEHNR, CDR2 FQNEAQ (reference sequence). The CDR3 contains 14 residues. Trimming left V 2 bases short and J 6 bases short, with 10 bases between.

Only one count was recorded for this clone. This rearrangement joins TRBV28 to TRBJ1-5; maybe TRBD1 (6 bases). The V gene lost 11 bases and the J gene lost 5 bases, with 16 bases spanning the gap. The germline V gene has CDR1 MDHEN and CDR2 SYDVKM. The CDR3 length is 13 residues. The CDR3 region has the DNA TGTGCCTGTCGTTACAGGGCGGATCAGCCCCAGCATTTT. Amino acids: CACRYRADQPQHF.

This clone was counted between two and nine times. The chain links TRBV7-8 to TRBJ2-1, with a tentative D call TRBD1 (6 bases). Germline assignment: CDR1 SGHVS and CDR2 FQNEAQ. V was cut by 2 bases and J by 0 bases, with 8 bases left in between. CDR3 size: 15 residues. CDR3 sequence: CASSLQGSSYNEQFF. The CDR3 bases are TGTGCCAGCAGCTTACAGGGGAGCTCCTACAATGAGCAGTTCTTC.

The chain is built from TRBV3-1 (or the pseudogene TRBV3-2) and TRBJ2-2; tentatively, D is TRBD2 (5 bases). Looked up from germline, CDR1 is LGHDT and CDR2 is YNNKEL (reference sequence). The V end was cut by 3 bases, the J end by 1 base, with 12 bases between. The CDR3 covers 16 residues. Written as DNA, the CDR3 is TGTGCCAGCAGCCATGCGCGGGCCGTGAACACCGGGGAGCTGTTTTTT. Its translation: CASSHARAVNTGELFF.

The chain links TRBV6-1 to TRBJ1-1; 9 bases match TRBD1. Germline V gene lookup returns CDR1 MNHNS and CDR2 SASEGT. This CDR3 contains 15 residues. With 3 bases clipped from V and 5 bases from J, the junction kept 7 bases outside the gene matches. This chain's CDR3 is CASSDPGQGGTEAFF. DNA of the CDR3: TGTGCCAGCAGTGACCCGGGACAGGGAGGGACTGAAGCTTTCTTT.

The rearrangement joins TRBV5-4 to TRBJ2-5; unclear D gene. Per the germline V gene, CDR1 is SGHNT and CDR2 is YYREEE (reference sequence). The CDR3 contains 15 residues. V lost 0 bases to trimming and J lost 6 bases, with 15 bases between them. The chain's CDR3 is CASSLGAASTKTQYF. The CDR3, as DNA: TGTGCCAGCAGCTTGGGGGCAGCCAGCACAAAGACCCAGTACTTC. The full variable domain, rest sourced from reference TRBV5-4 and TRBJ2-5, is ETGVTQSPTHLIKTRGQQVTLRCSSQSGHNTVSWYQQALGQGPQFIFQYYREEENGRGNFPPRFSGLQFPNYSSELNVNALELDDSALYLCASSLGAASTKTQYFGPGTRLLVL.

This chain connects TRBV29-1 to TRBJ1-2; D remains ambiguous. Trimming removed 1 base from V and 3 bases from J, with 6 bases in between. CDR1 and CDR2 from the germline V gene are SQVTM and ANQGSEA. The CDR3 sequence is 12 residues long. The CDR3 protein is CSVEAGDYGYTF. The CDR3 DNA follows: TGCAGCGTTGAAGCAGGAGACTATGGCTACACCTTC.

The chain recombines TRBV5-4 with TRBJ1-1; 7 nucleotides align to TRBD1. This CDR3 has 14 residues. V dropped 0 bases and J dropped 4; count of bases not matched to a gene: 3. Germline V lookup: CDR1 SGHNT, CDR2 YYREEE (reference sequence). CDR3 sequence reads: CASSLDRGTTEAFF. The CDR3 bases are TGTGCCAGCAGCTTGGACAGGGGAACCACTGAAGCTTTCTTT.

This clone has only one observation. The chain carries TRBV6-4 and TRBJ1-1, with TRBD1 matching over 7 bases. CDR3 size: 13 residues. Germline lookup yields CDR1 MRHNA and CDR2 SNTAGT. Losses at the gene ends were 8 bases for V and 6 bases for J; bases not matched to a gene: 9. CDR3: CASSETGRAEAFF. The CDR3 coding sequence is TGTGCCAGCTCAGAGACAGGGAGGGCTGAAGCTTTCTTT.

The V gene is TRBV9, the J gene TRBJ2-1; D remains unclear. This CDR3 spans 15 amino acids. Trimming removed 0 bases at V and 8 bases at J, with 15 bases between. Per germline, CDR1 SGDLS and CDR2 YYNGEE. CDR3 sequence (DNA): TGTGCCAGCAGCGTAGAATCTAGGATTTTAGATGAGCAGTTCTTC. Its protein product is CASSVESRILDEQFF. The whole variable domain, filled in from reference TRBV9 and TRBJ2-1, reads DSGVTQTPKHLITATGQRVTLRCSPRSGDLSVYWYQQSLDQGLQFLIQYYNGEERAKGNILERFSAQQFPDLHSELNLSSLELGDSALYFCASSVESRILDEQFFGPGTRLTVL.

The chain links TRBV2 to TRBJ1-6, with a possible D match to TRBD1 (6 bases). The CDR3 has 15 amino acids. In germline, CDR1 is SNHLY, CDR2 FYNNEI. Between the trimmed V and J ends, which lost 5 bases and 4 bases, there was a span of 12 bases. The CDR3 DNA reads TGTGCCAGCAGTCTGACAGGAAATTATAATTCACCCCTCCACTTT. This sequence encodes CASSLTGNYNSPLHF.

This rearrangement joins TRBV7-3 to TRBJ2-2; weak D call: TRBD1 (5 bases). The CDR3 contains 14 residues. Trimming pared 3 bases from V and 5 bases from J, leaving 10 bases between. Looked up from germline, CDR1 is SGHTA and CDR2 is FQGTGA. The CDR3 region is CASSLQGQTGELFF. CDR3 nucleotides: TGTGCCAGCAGCTTGCAGGGTCAAACCGGGGAGCTGTTTTTT.

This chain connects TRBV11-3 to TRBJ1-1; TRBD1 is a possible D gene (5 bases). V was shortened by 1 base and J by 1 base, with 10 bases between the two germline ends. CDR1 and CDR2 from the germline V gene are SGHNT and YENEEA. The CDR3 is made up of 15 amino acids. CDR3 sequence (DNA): TGTGCCAGCAGCTTAGGACAGAGTTCGAACACTGAAGCTTTCTTT. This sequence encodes CASSLGQSSNTEAFF.

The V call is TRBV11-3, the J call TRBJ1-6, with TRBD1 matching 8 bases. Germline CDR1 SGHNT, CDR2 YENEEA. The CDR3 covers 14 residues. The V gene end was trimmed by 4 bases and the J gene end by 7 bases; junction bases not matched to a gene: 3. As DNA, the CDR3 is TGTGCCAGCAGCTCCCGGGACAGGAATTCACCCCTCCACTTT. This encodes CASSSRDRNSPLHF.

CDR3 protein: CATSTRSPQNTIYF. The DNA of the CDR3 is TGTGCCACCAGCACCCGTTCGCCACAGAACACCATATATTTT. The V and J genes are TRBV15 and TRBJ1-3; D gene unclear. Germline values: CDR1 LNHNV, CDR2 YYDKDF (reference sequence). This CDR3 has 14 amino acids. V lost 4 bases, J lost 7 bases, and 14 bases lay in between.